The T cell receptor (beta chain) under discussion was sequenced for a study of T cells in localized non-small cell lung cancer. Points from the study as a whole: Blood T cell density predicted longer survival; adjacent-lung clonality, shorter. One tumor region alone was sequenced, and heterogeneity therefore remains possible. Median around 62 top-100 tumor clones were shared with paired adjacent lung. Uninvolved adjacent lung, not tumor, had the highest T cell clonality.

Profiling relied on immunoSEQ multiplex PCR, and the TCRdb table lists in-frame clones only, not all of them. Of 15,000 to 25,000 clones listed, around nine tenths are singletons. Per the germline V gene, CDR1 is MNHEY and CDR2 is SMNVEV (reference sequence). The CDR3 consists of 13 residues. V dropped 4 bases and J dropped 6 bases, with 9 bases sitting between them. Notes on this clone: The antigen is unknown.

This chain uses TRBV27 with TRBJ2-2, with a weak D call TRBD1 (6 bases). The TCR originated in a man aged 35 to 69 with stage I lung adenocarcinoma. The sample here was peripheral blood, taken before any cancer treatment. CDR3 DNA: TGTGCCAGCAGTTGGACAGAGGCCGGGGAGCTGTTTTTT. Its translation: CASSWTEAGELFF.